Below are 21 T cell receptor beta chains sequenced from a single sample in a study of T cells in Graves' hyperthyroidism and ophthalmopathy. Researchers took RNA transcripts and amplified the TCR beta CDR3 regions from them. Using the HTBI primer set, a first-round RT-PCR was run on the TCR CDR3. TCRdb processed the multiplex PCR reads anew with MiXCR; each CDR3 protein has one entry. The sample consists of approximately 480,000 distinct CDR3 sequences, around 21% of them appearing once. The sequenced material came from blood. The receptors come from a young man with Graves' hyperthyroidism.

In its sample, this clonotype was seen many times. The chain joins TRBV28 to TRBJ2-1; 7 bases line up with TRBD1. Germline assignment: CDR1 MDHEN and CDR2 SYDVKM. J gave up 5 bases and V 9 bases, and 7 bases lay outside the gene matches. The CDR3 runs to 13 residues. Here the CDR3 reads CASQDRSDNEQFF. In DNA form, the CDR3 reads TGTGCCAGTCAGGACAGGAGTGACAATGAGCAGTTCTTC. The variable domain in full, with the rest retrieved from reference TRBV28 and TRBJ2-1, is DVKVTQSSRYLVKRTGEKVFLECVQDMDHENMFWYRQDPGLGLRLIYFSYDVKMKEKGDIPEGYSVSREKKERFSLILESASTNQTSMYLCASQDRSDNEQFFGPGTRLTVL.

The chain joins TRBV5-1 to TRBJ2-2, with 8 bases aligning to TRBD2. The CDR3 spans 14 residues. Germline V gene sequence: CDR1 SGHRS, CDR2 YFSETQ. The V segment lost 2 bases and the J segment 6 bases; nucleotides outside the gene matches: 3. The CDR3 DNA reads TGCGCCAGCAGCTTAGCGGGAGAGGCCGGGGAGCTGTTTTTT. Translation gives CASSLAGEAGELFF.

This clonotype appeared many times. CDR3 sequence: CASSYMSGANVLTF. CDR3 nucleotide sequence: TGTGCCAGCAGTTATATGTCGGGGGCCAACGTCCTGACTTTC. The chain combines TRBV6-5 with TRBJ2-6; D is uncertain. Trimming removed 3 bases at V and 4 bases at J, with 7 bases between. The germline V gene has CDR1 MNHEY and CDR2 SVGAGI. The CDR3 has 14 residues.

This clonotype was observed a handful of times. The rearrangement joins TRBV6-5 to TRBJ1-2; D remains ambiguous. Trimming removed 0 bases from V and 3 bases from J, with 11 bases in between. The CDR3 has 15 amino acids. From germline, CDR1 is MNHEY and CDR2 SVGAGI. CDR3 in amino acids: CASSYSVAVHYGYTF. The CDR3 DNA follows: TGTGCCAGCAGTTACTCCGTGGCAGTTCACTATGGCTACACCTTC.

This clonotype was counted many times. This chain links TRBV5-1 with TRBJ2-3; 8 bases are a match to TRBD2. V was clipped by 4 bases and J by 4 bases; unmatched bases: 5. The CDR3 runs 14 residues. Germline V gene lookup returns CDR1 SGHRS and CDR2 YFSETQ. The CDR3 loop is CASSTTSGPDTQYF. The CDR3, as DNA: TGCGCCAGCAGCACCACTAGCGGCCCAGATACGCAGTATTTT.

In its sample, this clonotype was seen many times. CDR3 region: CAISSRPPEAFF. The CDR3, as DNA: TGTGCCATCAGTTCTCGGCCGCCTGAAGCTTTCTTT. This sequence joins TRBV10-3 and TRBJ1-1; D is unclear. The germline V gene encodes CDR1 ENHRY and CDR2 SYGVKD. CDR3 length: 12 amino acids. The V end lost 5 bases, the J end lost 6 bases, and 10 bases lay between the germline ends.

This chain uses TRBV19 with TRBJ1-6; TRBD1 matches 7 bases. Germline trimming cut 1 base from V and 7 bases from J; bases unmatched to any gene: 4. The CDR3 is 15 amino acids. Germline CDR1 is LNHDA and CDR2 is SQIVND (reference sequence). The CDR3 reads CASSIVSRGNSPLHF. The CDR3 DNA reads TGTGCCAGTAGTATAGTATCCAGGGGGAATTCACCCCTCCACTTT.

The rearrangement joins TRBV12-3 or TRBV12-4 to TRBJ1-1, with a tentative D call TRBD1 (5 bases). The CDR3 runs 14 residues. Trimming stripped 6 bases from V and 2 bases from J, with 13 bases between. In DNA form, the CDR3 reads TGTGCCAGCAGCCCAATCCGGGACAACACTGAAGCTTTCTTT. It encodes CASSPIRDNTEAFF.

This chain's CDR3 is CASSSLSGTARCNSPLHF. The CDR3 coding sequence is TGTGCCAGCAGTTCTCTGTCCGGGACAGCAAGGTGTAATTCACCCCTCCACTTT. The chain uses TRBV28 and TRBJ1-6; TRBD1 matches at 7 bases. The germline CDR1 and CDR2 sequences are MDHEN and SYDVKM. CDR3 size: 18 residues. V shed 4 bases, J shed 6 bases, and the junction held 15 bases outside the gene matches. Complete variable domain (other parts from reference TRBV28 and TRBJ1-6): DVKVTQSSRYLVKRTGEKVFLECVQDMDHENMFWYRQDPGLGLRLIYFSYDVKMKEKGDIPEGYSVSREKKERFSLILESASTNQTSMYLCASSSLSGTARCNSPLHFGNGTRLTVT.

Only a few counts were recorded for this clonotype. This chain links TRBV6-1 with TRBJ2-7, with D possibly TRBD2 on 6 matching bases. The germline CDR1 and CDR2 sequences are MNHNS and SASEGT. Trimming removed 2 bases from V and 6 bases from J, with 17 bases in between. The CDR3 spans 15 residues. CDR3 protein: CASSERATGVGEQYF. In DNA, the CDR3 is TGTGCCAGCAGTGAAAGGGCAACGGGAGTCGGCGAGCAGTACTTC.

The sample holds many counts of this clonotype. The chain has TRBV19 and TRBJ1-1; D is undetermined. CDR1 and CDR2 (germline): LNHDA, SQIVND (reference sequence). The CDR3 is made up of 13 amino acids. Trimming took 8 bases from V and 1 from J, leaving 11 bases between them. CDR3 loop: CASAYEGNTEAFF. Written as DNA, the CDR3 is TGTGCCAGTGCCTACGAGGGGAACACTGAAGCTTTCTTT.

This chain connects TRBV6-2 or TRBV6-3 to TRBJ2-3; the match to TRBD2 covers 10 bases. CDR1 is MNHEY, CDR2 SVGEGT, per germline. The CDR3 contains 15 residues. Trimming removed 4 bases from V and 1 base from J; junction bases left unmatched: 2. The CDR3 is CASSFLAGGTDTQYF. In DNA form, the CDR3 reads TGTGCCAGCAGTTTTCTAGCGGGGGGCACAGATACGCAGTATTTT.

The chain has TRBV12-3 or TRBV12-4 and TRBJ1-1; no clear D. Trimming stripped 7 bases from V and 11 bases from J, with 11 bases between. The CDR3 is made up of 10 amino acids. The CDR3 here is CASNPDRAFF. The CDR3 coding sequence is TGTGCCAGCAATCCAGATCGGGCTTTCTTT.

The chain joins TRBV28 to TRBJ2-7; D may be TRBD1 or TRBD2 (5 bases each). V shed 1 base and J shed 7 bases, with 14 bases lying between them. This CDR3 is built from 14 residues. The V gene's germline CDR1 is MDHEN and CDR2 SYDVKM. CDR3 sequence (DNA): TGTGCCAGCAGTTTATTGTCCGGGGACGGGGAGCAGTACTTC. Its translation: CASSLLSGDGEQYF.

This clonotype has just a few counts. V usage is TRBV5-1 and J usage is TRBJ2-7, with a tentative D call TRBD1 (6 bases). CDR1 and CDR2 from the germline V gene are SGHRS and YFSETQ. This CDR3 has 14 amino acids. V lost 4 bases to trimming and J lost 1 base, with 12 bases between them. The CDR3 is CASSQGQDSYEQYF. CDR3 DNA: TGCGCCAGCAGCCAGGGGCAGGATTCCTACGAGCAGTACTTC.

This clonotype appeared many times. In DNA form, the CDR3 reads TGTGCCAGCAGCCAGGGTGGTGCGGCAACTGAAGCTTTCTTT. Protein product: CASSQGGAATEAFF. V and J are TRBV7-9 and TRBJ1-1, with D maybe TRBD1 (5 bases). Germline V gives CDR1 SEHNR, CDR2 FQNEAQ (reference sequence). The CDR3 sequence is 14 residues long. V shed 5 bases and J shed 5 bases, with 15 bases lying between them.

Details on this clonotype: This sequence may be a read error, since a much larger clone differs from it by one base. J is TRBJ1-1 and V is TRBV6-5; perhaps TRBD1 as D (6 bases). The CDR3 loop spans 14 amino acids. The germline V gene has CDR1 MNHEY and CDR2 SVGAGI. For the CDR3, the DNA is TGTGCCAGCTGTTACTCGGGACAAGGATCGTGGACTTTCTTT. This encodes CASCYSGQGSWTFF.

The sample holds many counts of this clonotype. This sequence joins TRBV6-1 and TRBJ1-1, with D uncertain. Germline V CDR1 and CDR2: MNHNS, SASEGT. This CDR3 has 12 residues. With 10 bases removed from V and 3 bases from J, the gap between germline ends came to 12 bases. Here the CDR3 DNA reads TGTGCCACTGGTCCCGGGTACACTGAAGCTTTCTTT. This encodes CATGPGYTEAFF.

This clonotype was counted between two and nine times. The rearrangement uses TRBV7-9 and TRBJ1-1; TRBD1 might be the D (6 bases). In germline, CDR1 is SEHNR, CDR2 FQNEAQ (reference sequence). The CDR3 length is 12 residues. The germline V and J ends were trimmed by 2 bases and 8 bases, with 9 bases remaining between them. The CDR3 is CASSLWGPEAFF. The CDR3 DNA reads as TGTGCCAGCAGCTTATGGGGGCCGGAAGCTTTCTTT. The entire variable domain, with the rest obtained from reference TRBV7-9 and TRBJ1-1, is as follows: DTGVSQNPRHKITKRGQNVTFRCDPISEHNRLYWYRQTLGQGPEFLTYFQNEAQLEKSRLLSDRFSAERPKGSFSTLEIQRTEQGDSAMYLCASSLWGPEAFFGQGTRLTVV.

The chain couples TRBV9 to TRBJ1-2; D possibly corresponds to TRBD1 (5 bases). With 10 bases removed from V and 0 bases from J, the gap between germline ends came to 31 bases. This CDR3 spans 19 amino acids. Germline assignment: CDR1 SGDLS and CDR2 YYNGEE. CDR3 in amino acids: CALPEWATNAGEPNYGYTF. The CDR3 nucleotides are TGTGCCCTCCCCGAATGGGCAACGAATGCGGGGGAACCTAACTATGGCTACACCTTC.

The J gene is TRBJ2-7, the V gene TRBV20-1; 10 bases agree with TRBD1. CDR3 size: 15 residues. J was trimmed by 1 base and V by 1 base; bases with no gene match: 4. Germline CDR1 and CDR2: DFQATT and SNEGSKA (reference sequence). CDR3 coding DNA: TGCAGTGCTAGAGCACCGGGACAGGGGTCCTACGAGCAGTACTTC. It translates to CSARAPGQGSYEQYF.